Shown below are 18 T cell receptor beta chains from a single sample sequenced in a study of T cell responses to AZD1222 COVID-19 vaccine. The assay was immunoSEQ multiplex PCR, and TCRdb's table has in-frame clones only and misses some. Of 170,000 or so clones listed, 90% were seen once; the top ten hold around 3%. The material was peripheral blood, obtained on day 0 of AZD1222 vaccination. The receptors come from an adult in good health.

This sequence joins TRBV7-9 and TRBJ1-4; the D is unclear. V was shortened by 1 base and J by 8 bases, with 14 bases between the two germline ends. The length of the CDR3 is 15 residues. Germline lookup yields CDR1 SEHNR and CDR2 FQNEAQ (reference sequence). This chain's CDR3 is CASSLGTGVAEKLFF. DNA of the CDR3: TGTGCCAGCAGCTTAGGAACCGGGGTAGCCGAAAAACTGTTTTTT.

This clone came up once. The chain recombines TRBV5-6 with TRBJ2-5, with unresolved D. The CDR3 is 11 amino acids. Between the trimmed V and J ends, which lost 4 bases and 4 bases, there was a span of 5 bases. CDR1 is SGHDT, CDR2 YYEEEE, per germline. The CDR3 coding sequence is TGTGCCAGCAGCAAACTAGAGACCCAGTACTTC. It codes for CASSKLETQYF.

J is TRBJ2-1 and V is TRBV10-3; D unclear. The length of the CDR3 is 11 residues. Germline-derived CDR1 and CDR2 are ENHRY and SYGVKD. The ends were cut back, 6 bases at V and 1 base at J, with 1 base in the middle. This CDR3 is CAIRSYNEQFF. The CDR3 DNA is TGTGCCATCAGGTCCTACAATGAGCAGTTCTTC.

The chain is built from TRBV13 and TRBJ2-1; possibly TRBD2 for D (6 bases). This CDR3 contains 12 residues. Germline V gene sequence: CDR1 PRHDT, CDR2 FYEKMQ (reference sequence). Deletions cut 5 bases from V and 8 bases from J, with 10 bases between. The CDR3 DNA is TGTGCCAGCAGCCCGACTAGGCATGAGCAGTTCTTC. Residues: CASSPTRHEQFF.

The sample holds one count of this clone. The chain joins TRBV29-1 to TRBJ2-5; TRBD2 is a possible D gene (6 bases). This CDR3 contains 13 residues. Trimming shortened V by 7 bases and J by 1 base, and 13 bases separated the two germline ends. Germline V gives CDR1 SQVTM, CDR2 ANQGSEA. This chain's CDR3 is CSARRASQETQYF. DNA for the CDR3: TGCAGCGCTCGGAGGGCCTCCCAAGAGACCCAGTACTTC.

In nucleotides, the CDR3 is TGCAGCGTTGTCCTTACAGGGTCTTACACTGAAGCTTTCTTT. This translates into CSVVLTGSYTEAFF. The chain combines TRBV29-1 with TRBJ1-1; tentative D call: TRBD1 (6 bases). Trimming took off 4 bases at V and 3 bases at J, with 15 bases between the two ends. The CDR3 is 14 amino acids. Germline V gene data show CDR1 as SQVTM and CDR2 as ANQGSEA. The whole variable domain, remainder taken from reference TRBV29-1 and TRBJ1-1, is SAVISQKPSRDICQRGTSLTIQCQVDSQVTMMFWYRQQPGQSLTLIATANQGSEATYESGFVIDKFPISRPNLTFSTLTVSNMSPEDSSIYLCSVVLTGSYTEAFFGQGTRLTVV.

This clone was detected a few times. The V call is TRBV5-1, the J call TRBJ2-7; a possible D gene is TRBD1 (6 bases). Germline loops: CDR1 SGHRS, CDR2 YFSETQ. This CDR3 spans 14 amino acids. Trimming cost V 4 bases and J 3 bases, with 14 bases left between them. In nucleotides, the CDR3 is TGCGCCAGCAGCCCTCCGGGACAAAGCTACGAGCAGTACTTC. Translation gives CASSPPGQSYEQYF.

V and J are TRBV27 and TRBJ1-2, with 9 bases identical to TRBD1. The CDR3 is made up of 18 amino acids. Trimming removed 2 bases from V and 1 base from J; junction bases left unmatched: 11. The germline CDR1 and CDR2 sequences are MNHEY and SMNVEV (reference sequence). CDR3 in amino acids: CASSLRRMGQGFNYGYTF. The CDR3 DNA is TGTGCCAGCAGTTTACGGAGAATGGGACAGGGCTTTAACTATGGCTACACCTTC.

The gene calls are TRBV19 and TRBJ2-1, with 7 bases lining up with TRBD1. The germline CDR1 and CDR2 sequences are LNHDA and SQIVND (reference sequence). This CDR3 has 15 amino acids. V shed 5 bases, J shed 0 bases, and the junction held 4 bases outside the gene matches. CDR3 bases: TGTGCCAGTAGTGCCGGACAGGCCTCCTACAATGAGCAGTTCTTC. It translates to CASSAGQASYNEQFF.

V and J are TRBV18 and TRBJ1-1; tentatively, D is TRBD1 (5 bases). The V end lost 2 bases, the J end lost 3 bases, and 7 bases lay between the germline ends. In germline, CDR1 is KGHSH, CDR2 LQKENI. CDR3 length: 13 residues. CDR3 DNA: TGTGCCAGCTCACCAAGGGGAGACACTGAAGCTTTCTTT. This gives the protein CASSPRGDTEAFF.

The genes are TRBV27 and TRBJ1-2; the D is unclear. Trimming removed 4 bases from V and 2 bases from J, with 8 bases in between. The germline CDR1 and CDR2 sequences are MNHEY and SMNVEV (reference sequence). CDR3 length equals 13 residues. CDR3 bases: TGTGCCAGCAGTTGGACGGCAAACTATGGCTACACCTTC. Residues: CASSWTANYGYTF.

V gene TRBV24-1 combines with J gene TRBJ2-3; 7 nucleotides match TRBD1. J gave up 1 base and V 3 bases, and 6 bases lay outside the gene matches. CDR1 and CDR2 (germline): KGHDR, SFDVKD. The CDR3 length is 16 residues. The CDR3 sequence: CATSDHGDSRTDTQYF. The CDR3 DNA is TGTGCCACCAGTGATCACGGGGACAGTCGCACAGATACGCAGTATTTT.

This sequence joins TRBV7-8 and TRBJ1-2; D is undetermined. V lost 1 base to trimming and J lost 0 bases, with 9 bases between them. The CDR3 consists of 15 residues. Germline V lookup: CDR1 SGHVS, CDR2 FQNEAQ. CDR3 in amino acids: CASSLGVPANYGYTF. The CDR3 DNA reads TGTGCCAGCAGCTTAGGTGTTCCCGCTAACTATGGCTACACCTTC.

The chain links TRBV10-3 to TRBJ2-2, with 8 nucleotides matching TRBD2. This CDR3 spans 15 amino acids. Trimming took 6 bases from V and 6 from J; bases not matched to a gene: 9. CDR1 and CDR2 from the germline V gene are ENHRY and SYGVKD. This CDR3 reads CAIRSGTSYAGELFF. Here the CDR3 DNA reads TGTGCCATCAGATCCGGGACTAGTTATGCCGGGGAGCTGTTTTTT.

J is TRBJ1-4 and V is TRBV5-4; 9 bases fit TRBD1. The CDR3 sequence is 14 residues long. J gave up 7 bases and V 3 bases, and 4 bases lay outside the gene matches. Germline V gives CDR1 SGHNT, CDR2 YYREEE (reference sequence). In nucleotides, the CDR3 is TGTGCCAGCAGCTCGACAGGGGGTGGTGAAAAACTGTTTTTT. Translation: CASSSTGGGEKLFF.

J is TRBJ1-2 and V is TRBV6-5, with 8 bases fitting TRBD1. The CDR3 loop spans 15 amino acids. Germline V lookup: CDR1 MNHEY, CDR2 SVGAGI. Trimming cost V 6 bases and J 0 bases; bases outside gene matches: 6. The DNA of the CDR3 is TGTGCCAGCAGGTTCACAGGGGGGACTAACTATGGCTACACCTTC. Its translation: CASRFTGGTNYGYTF.

CDR3: CASSLGGQPAYEQYF. The CDR3 bases are TGTGCCAGCAGCTTAGGGGGACAACCAGCCTACGAGCAGTACTTC. The rearrangement links TRBV5-4 to TRBJ2-7, with D possibly matching TRBD1 (6 bases). The germline gives CDR1 SGHNT, CDR2 YYREEE (reference sequence). The length of the CDR3 is 15 residues. Trimming removed 2 bases from V and 2 bases from J, with 14 bases in between.

This sequence joins TRBV5-1 and TRBJ2-3; the D gene is possibly TRBD2 (6 bases). V dropped 1 base and J dropped 5 bases, with 14 bases sitting between them. CDR1 is SGHRS, CDR2 YFSETQ, per germline. The CDR3 covers 15 residues. The CDR3 loop is CASSLWAGSVDTQYF. CDR3 coding DNA: TGCGCCAGCAGCTTGTGGGCGGGGTCGGTAGATACGCAGTATTTT.